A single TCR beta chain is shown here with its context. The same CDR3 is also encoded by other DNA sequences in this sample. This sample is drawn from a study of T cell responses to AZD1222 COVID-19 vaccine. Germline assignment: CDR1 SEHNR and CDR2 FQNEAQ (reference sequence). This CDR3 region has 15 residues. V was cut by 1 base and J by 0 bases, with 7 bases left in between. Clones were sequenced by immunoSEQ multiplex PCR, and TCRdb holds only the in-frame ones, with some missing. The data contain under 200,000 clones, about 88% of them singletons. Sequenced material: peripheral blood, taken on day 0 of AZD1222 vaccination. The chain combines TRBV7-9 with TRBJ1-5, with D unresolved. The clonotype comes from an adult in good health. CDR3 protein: CASSLDGGSNQPQHF. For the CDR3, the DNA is TGTGCCAGCAGCTTAGATGGAGGTAGCAATCAGCCCCAGCATTTT. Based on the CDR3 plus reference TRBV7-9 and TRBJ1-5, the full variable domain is DTGVSQNPRHKITKRGQNVTFRCDPISEHNRLYWYRQTLGQGPEFLTYFQNEAQLEKSRLLSDRFSAERPKGSFSTLEIQRTEQGDSAMYLCASSLDGGSNQPQHFGDGTRLSIL.